The present entry profiles one T cell receptor (beta chain) with its context. Sequenced by immunoSEQ multiplex PCR; TCRdb stores in-frame clones only, minus some. This repertoire shows 1.5 million to 2.5 million clones, about 95% found once; its top ten account for around 1%. Naive CD8 cells, CD45RO-negative and positively selected for CCR7, excluded terminally differentiated effector memory CD45RA+ cells. This sample stems from a study of shared clonotypes between healthy human individuals. Study overall: Donors, aged 18 to 49, were a couple of women and three men.

The material sequenced was naive CD8+ T cells sorted from blood. The receptor's source is a man between 18 and 29 years old in good health.

CDR3 nucleotides: TGTGCCAGTAGTATCGGGGTCAGCAAGATCACGGGCTACACCTTC. Translating gives CASSIGVSKITGYTF. The V and J genes are TRBV19 and TRBJ1-2; D remains ambiguous. CDR3 length: 15 amino acids. V was pared by 3 bases and J by 8 bases, with 19 bases between. Germline lookup yields CDR1 LNHDA and CDR2 SQIVND (reference sequence).